The rows below give T cell receptor beta chains drawn from one sample of a study of blood T cells in healthy people across ages. Each CDR3 protein gets one entry after TCRdb re-called the 5' RACE reads with MiXCR. The top ten hold 20% to 25% of the sample, which has hundreds of thousands of distinct CDR3 sequences, over 45% seen once. Sequenced: blood. These receptor sequences come from a young man in good health. Each CDR3 is given with its conserved first and last residue. D genes are given only for firm matches.

>TRBV5-1|TRBJ1-4|NA
CASSGEVGEKLFF
>TRBV6-2/TRBV6-3|TRBJ2-2|NA
CASSYSSLGPGELFF
>TRBV29-1|TRBJ2-5|NA
CSVSVPNKETQYF
>TRBV10-3|TRBJ2-3|NA
CAISEWNTDTQYF
>TRBV28|TRBJ2-2|NA
CASSLGGHTGELFF
>TRBV13|TRBJ2-5|NA
CASKKAGARETQYF
>TRBV7-2|TRBJ2-5|NA
CASSDRAAQETQYF
>TRBV5-1|TRBJ2-3|TRBD2
CASRKTAGGVRDTQYF
>TRBV21-1|TRBJ1-2|NA
CASSMHLAPQGSNYGYTF
>TRBV10-3|TRBJ2-1|TRBD1
CAISESTGAQETQFF